This T cell receptor (beta chain) was identified in a study of T cells in Graves' hyperthyroidism and ophthalmopathy. About 9.4 ml fresh peripheral blood yielded the PBMCs. CDR1 is KGHSH, CDR2 LQKENI, per germline. The CDR3 totals 14 residues. The V end was cut by 3 bases, the J end by 9 bases, with 15 bases between. This clonotype was found a few times. Amplification targeted TCR beta CDR3 regions from RNA transcripts. An initial round of RT-PCR targeting the TCR CDR3 relied on the HTBI primer set. From the multiplex PCR reads, TCRdb called clonotypes with MiXCR, one entry per CDR3 protein. The sample yields around 300,000 distinct CDR3 sequences, roughly an eighth seen once.

The sequenced material came from blood. The V gene is TRBV18, the J gene TRBJ2-1, with a tentative D call TRBD1 (5 bases). This TCR was recovered from a woman between 40 and 55 years old with Graves' hyperthyroidism. CDR3 bases: TGTGCCAGCTCACCCTCGCAGGGCAAGGGTGAGCAGTTCTTC. Translated, it gives CASSPSQGKGEQFF.